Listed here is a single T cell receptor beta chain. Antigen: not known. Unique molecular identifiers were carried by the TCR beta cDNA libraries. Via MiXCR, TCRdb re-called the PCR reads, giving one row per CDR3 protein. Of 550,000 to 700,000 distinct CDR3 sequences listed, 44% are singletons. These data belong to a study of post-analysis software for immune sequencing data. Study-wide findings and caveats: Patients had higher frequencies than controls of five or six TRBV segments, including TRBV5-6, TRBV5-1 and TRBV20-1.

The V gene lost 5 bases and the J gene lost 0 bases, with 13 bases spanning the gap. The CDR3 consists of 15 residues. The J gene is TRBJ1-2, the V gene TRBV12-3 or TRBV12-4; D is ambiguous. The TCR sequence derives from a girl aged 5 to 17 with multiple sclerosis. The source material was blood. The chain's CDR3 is CASSRHDNPNYGYTF. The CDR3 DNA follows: TGTGCCAGCAGTAGACACGACAACCCTAACTATGGCTACACCTTC.